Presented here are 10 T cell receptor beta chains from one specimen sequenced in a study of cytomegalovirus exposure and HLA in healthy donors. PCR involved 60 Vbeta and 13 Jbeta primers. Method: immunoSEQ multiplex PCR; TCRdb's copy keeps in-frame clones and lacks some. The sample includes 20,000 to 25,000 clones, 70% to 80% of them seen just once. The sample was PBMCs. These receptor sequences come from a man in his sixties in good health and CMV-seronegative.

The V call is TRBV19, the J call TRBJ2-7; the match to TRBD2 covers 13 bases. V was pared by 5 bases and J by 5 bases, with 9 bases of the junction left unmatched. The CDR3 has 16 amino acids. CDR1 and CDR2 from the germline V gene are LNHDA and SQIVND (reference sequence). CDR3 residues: CASSSRTSGRLNEQYF. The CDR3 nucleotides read TGTGCCAGTAGTTCAAGGACTAGCGGGAGACTCAACGAGCAGTACTTC.

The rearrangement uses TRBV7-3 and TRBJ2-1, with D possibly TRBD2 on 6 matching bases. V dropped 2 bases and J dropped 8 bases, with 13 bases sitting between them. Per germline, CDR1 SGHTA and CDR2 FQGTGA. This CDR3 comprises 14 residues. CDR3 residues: CASSLLTGDDEQFF. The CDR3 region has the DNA TGTGCCAGCAGCTTACTTACGGGAGATGATGAGCAGTTCTTC.

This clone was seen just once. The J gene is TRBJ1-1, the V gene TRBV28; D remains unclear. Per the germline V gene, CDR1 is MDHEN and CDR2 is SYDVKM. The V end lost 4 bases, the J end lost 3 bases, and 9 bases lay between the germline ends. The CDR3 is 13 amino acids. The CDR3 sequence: CASSSQVHTEAFF. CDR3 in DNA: TGTGCCAGCAGTTCTCAGGTTCACACTGAAGCTTTCTTT.

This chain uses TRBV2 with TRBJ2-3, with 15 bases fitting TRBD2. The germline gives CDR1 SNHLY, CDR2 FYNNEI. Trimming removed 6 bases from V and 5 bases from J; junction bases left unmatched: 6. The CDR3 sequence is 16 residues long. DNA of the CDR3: TGTGCCAGCAGGGCGGGACTAGCGGGAGGTAGAGATACGCAGTATTTT. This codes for CASRAGLAGGRDTQYF.

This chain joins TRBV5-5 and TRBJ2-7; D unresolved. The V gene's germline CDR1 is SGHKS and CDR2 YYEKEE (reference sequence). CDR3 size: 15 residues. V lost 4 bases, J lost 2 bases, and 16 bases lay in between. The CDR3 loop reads CASSPTLLATYEQYF. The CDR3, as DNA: TGTGCCAGCAGCCCCACATTGCTGGCCACCTACGAGCAGTACTTC.

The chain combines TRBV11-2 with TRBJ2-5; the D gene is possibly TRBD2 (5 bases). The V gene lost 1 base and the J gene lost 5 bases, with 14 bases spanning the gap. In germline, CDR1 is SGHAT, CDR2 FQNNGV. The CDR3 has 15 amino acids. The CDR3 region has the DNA TGTGCCAGCAGCTTAGCCGGGCCGTCGGGGGAGACCCAGTACTTC. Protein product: CASSLAGPSGETQYF.

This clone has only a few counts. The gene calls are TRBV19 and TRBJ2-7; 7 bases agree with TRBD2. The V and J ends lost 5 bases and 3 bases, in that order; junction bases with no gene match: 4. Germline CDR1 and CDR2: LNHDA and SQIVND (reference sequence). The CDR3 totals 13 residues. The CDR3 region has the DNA TGTGCCAGTAGTTCAAGGGAGGGCTACGAGCAGTACTTC. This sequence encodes CASSSREGYEQYF. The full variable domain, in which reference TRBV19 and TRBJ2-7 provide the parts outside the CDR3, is DGGITQSPKYLFRKEGQNVTLSCEQNLNHDAMYWYRQDPGQGLRLIYYSQIVNDFQKGDIAEGYSVSREKKESFPLTVTSAQKNPTAFYLCASSSREGYEQYFGPGTRLTVT.

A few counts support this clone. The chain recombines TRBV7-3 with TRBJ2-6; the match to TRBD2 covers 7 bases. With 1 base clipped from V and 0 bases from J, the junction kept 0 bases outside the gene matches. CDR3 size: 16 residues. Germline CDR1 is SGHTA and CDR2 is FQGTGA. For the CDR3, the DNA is TGTGCCAGCAGCTTAAGGGGGGGCTCTGGGGCCAACGTCCTGACTTTC. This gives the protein CASSLRGGSGANVLTF. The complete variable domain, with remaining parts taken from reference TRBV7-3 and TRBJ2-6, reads GAGVSQTPSNKVTEKGKYVELRCDPISGHTALYWYRQSLGQGPEFLIYFQGTGAADDSGLPNDRFFAVRPEGSVSTLKIQRTERGDSAVYLCASSLRGGSGANVLTFGAGSRLTVL.

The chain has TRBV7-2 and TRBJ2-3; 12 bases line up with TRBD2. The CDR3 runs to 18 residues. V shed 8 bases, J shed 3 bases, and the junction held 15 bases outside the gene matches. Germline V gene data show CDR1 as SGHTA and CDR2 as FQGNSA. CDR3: CASGLATSGGGVTDTQYF. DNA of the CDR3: TGTGCCAGCGGCCTAGCGACTAGCGGGGGCGGGGTTACAGATACGCAGTATTTT.

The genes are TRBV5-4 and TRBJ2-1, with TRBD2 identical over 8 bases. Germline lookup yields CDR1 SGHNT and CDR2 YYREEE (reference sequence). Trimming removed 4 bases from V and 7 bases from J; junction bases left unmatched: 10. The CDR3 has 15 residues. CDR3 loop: CASSPSQVAGNEQFF. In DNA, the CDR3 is TGTGCCAGCAGCCCCTCCCAGGTAGCGGGGAATGAGCAGTTCTTC. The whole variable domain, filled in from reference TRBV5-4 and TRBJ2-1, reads ETGVTQSPTHLIKTRGQQVTLRCSSQSGHNTVSWYQQALGQGPQFIFQYYREEENGRGNFPPRFSGLQFPNYSSELNVNALELDDSALYLCASSPSQVAGNEQFFGPGTRLTVL.